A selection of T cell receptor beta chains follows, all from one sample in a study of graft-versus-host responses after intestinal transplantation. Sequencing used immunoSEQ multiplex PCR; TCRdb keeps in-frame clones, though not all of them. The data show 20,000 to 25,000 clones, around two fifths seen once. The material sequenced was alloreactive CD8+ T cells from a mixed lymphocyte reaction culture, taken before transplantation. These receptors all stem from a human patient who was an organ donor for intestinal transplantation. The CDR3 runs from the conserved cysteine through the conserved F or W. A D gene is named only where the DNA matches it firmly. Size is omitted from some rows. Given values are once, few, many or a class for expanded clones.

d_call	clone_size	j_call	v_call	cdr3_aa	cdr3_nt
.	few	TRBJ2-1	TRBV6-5	CASTLWEYRNEQFF	TGTGCCAGCACCCTGTGGGAGTATAGGAATGAGCAGTTCTTC
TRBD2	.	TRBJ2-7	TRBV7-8	CASSLSGISYEQYF	TGTGCCAGCAGCTTAAGCGGGATCTCCTACGAGCAGTACTTC
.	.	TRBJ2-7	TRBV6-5	CASTGTRASYEQYF	TGTGCCAGCACCGGGACGCGCGCCTCCTACGAGCAGTACTTC
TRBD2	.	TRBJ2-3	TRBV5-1	CASSWSGRTQYF	TGCGCCAGCAGCTGGAGCGGGAGGACGCAGTATTTT
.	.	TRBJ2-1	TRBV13	CASSFLWGSGEQFF	TGTGCCAGCAGCTTCCTCTGGGGGTCCGGGGAGCAGTTCTTC
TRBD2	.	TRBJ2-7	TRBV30	CAWSAGTSEQYF	TGTGCCTGGAGTGCAGGGACTAGCGAGCAGTACTTC
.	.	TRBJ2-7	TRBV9	CASILPGASVNEQYF	TGTGCCAGCATCCTACCGGGGGCGTCGGTCAACGAGCAGTACTTC
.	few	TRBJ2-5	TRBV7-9	CASSLRDYQETQYF	TGTGCCAGCAGCCTACGGGACTACCAAGAGACCCAGTACTTC
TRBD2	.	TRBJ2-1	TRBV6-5	CASSYGGSSYNEQFF	TGTGCCAGCAGTTACGGCGGGAGCTCCTACAATGAGCAGTTCTTC
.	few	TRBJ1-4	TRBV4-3	CASSRDEKLFF	TGCGCCAGCAGCCGGGATGAAAAACTGTTTTTT
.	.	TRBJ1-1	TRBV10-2	CASTKRVEMNTEAFF	TGCGCCAGCACAAAAAGGGTAGAAATGAACACTGAAGCTTTCTTT
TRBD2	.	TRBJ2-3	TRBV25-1	CASSEWVWREGLTDTQYF	TGTGCCAGCAGTGAATGGGTTTGGCGGGAGGGCCTCACAGATACGCAGTATTTT
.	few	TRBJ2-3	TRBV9	CASSVALAVTLSTDTQYF	TGTGCCAGCAGCGTAGCCCTAGCCGTAACCCTTAGCACAGATACGCAGTATTTT
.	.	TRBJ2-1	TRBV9	CASREGGRSEQFF	TGTGCCAGCAGGGAAGGGGGTCGGAGTGAGCAGTTCTTC
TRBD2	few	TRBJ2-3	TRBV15	CATSELGTSGTDTQYF	TGTGCCACCAGCGAACTAGGGACTAGCGGCACAGATACGCAGTATTTT
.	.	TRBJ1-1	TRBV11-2	CASSFGDSEAFF	TGTGCCAGCAGCTTTGGGGATTCGGAAGCTTTCTTT
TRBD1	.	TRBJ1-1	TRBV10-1	CASPPRGEKNTEAFF	TGCGCCAGTCCCCCCAGGGGGGAGAAGAACACTGAAGCTTTCTTT
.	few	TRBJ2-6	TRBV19	CASSIIPGGANVLTF	TGTGCCAGTAGTATTATTCCAGGAGGGGCCAACGTCCTGACTTTC
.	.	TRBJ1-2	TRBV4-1	CASSQEPGARGYTF	TGCGCCAGCAGCCAAGAACCGGGGGCTCGGGGCTACACCTTC
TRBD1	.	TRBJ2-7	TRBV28	CASSPRDRGAYEQYF	TGTGCCAGCAGTCCTCGGGACAGGGGTGCCTACGAGCAGTACTTC
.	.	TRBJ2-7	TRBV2	CASSPGQGLNEQYF	TGTGCCAGCAGCCCGGGACAAGGGCTGAACGAGCAGTACTTC
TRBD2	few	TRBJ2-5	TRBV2	CASSEGGLAGGPAIQETQYF	TGTGCCAGCAGTGAAGGGGGACTAGCGGGAGGGCCTGCGATACAAGAGACCCAGTACTTC
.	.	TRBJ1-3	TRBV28	CASQDPGGNTIYF	TGTGCCAGCCAGGACCCTGGTGGAAACACCATATATTTT
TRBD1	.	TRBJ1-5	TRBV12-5	CASGSLPGQGADNNNQPQHF	TGTGCTAGTGGTTCATTACCGGGACAGGGGGCGGACAACAACAATCAGCCCCAGCATTTT
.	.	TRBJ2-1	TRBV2	CASSDRVSYNEQFF	TGTGCCAGCAGTGACAGGGTCTCCTACAATGAGCAGTTCTTC
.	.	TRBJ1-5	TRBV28	CAASLTGLQPQHF	TGTGCCGCAAGTTTGACCGGGCTCCAGCCCCAGCATTTT
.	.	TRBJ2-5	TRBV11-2	CASSLDLVGYQETQYF	TGTGCCAGCAGCTTAGATCTTGTGGGGTACCAAGAGACCCAGTACTTC
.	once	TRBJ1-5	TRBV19	CASSRGQNQPQHF	TGTGCCAGTAGTAGGGGTCAGAATCAGCCCCAGCATTTT
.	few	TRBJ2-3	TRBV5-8	CASSWGVRSTDTQYF	TGTGCCAGCAGCTGGGGGGTCCGGAGCACAGATACGCAGTATTTT
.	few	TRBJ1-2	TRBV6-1	CATRGRISSGYGYTF	TGTGCAACCAGGGGCAGGATCTCGTCTGGGTATGGCTACACCTTC
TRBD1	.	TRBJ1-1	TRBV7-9	CASSLKRTGGMAFF	TGTGCCAGCAGCTTAAAGAGGACAGGGGGAATGGCTTTCTTT
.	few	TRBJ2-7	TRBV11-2	CASSFGSSSTYEQYF	TGTGCCAGCAGCTTCGGGTCGAGCAGTACCTACGAGCAGTACTTC
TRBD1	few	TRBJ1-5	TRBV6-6	CASNDRGNQPQHF	TGTGCCAGCAATGACAGGGGGAATCAGCCCCAGCATTTT
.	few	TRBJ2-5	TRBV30	CAWSATGGQETQYF	TGTGCCTGGAGTGCGACGGGCGGCCAAGAGACCCAGTACTTC
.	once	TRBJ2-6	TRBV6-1	CASSDFWVSSSGANVLTF	TGTGCTAGCAGTGACTTTTGGGTGAGCTCCTCCGGGGCCAACGTCCTGACTTTC
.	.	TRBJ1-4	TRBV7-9	CASSLGQGGGVEKLFF	TGTGCCAGCAGCTTAGGTCAGGGAGGGGGAGTCGAAAAACTGTTTTTT
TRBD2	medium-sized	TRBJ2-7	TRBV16	CASSRTSGGYEQYF	TGTGCCAGCAGCCGGACTAGCGGGGGATACGAGCAGTACTTC
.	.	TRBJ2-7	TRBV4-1	CASSHVSSSYEQYF	TGCGCCAGCAGCCATGTTTCTAGCTCCTACGAGCAGTACTTC